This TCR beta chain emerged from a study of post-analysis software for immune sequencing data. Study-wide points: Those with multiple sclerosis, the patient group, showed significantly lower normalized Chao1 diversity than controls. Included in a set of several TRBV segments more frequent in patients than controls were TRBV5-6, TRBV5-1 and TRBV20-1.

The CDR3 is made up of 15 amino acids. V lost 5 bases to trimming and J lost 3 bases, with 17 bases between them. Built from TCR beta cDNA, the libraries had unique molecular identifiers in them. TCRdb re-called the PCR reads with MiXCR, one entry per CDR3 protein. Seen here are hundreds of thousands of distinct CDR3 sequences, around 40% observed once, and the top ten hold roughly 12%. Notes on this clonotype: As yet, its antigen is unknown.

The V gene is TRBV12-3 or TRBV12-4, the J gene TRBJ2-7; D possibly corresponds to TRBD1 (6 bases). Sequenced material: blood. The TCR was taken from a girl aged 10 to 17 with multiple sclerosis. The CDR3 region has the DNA TGTGCCAGCAGTACTACCGGACAGTTCAACTACGAGCAGTACTTC. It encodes CASSTTGQFNYEQYF.